These T cell receptor beta chains were read from a single sample in a study of control samples from healthy donors and cancer patients. The table came from immunoSEQ multiplex PCR; TCRdb's copy has only in-frame clones and leaves some out. The data contain about 180,000 clones, around 91% of them singletons. The sequencing input was blood. Receptors were obtained from a woman aged 50 to 60 in good health. Both conserved end residues are part of each CDR3. Fields, in order: J gene, V gene, D gene, clone size, CDR3 protein, CDR3 DNA. The D gene is left open where the match is weak. Rows give clone size only sometimes, using once, few, many, or a class for an expanded clone.

>TRBJ1-2|TRBV7-2|-|-
CASSLKAGLTVNYGYTF
TGTGCCAGCAGCTTAAAGGCAGGGTTGACAGTTAACTATGGCTACACCTTC
>TRBJ2-7|TRBV5-1|TRBD2|-
CASSRGLAGRNYEQYF
TGCGCCAGCAGCAGAGGACTAGCGGGACGAAACTACGAGCAGTACTTC
>TRBJ2-7|TRBV19|-|-
CASSMGPGDFRSEQYF
TGTGCCAGTAGTATGGGCCCCGGGGACTTCAGGTCCGAGCAGTACTTC
>TRBJ1-5|TRBV7-8|TRBD1|-
CASSQRPGGGIQPQHF
TGTGCCAGCAGCCAAAGACCAGGGGGCGGAATTCAGCCCCAGCATTTT
>TRBJ2-2|TRBV6-6|TRBD1|-
CASSYGTGTGELFF
TGTGCCAGCAGTTACGGGACAGGGACCGGGGAGCTGTTTTTT
>TRBJ2-7|TRBV7-2|-|few
CASSQAGDEQYF
TGTGCCAGCAGCCAGGCAGGGGACGAGCAGTACTTC
>TRBJ2-7|TRBV24-1|-|-
CATSSSGLSHEQYF
TGTGCCACCAGCAGTTCAGGGTTATCCCACGAGCAGTACTTC
>TRBJ2-1|TRBV7-3|-|-
CASSPGGQGISYNEQFF
TGTGCCAGCAGCCCAGGGGGGCAGGGGATTTCCTACAATGAGCAGTTCTTC
>TRBJ1-1|TRBV11-2|TRBD1|-
CASSYTGDTEAFF
TGTGCCAGCAGCTATACAGGGGACACTGAAGCTTTCTTT
>TRBJ2-1|TRBV12-5|-|-
CASGLSGQTLSNEQFF
TGTGCTAGTGGTTTGTCCGGACAGACCCTTTCGAATGAGCAGTTCTTC
>TRBJ2-1|TRBV6-6|TRBD1|-
CASSPSLRQGYYNEQFF
TGTGCCAGCAGTCCATCTCTTAGACAGGGCTACTACAATGAGCAGTTCTTC
>TRBJ2-2|TRBV3-1/TRBV3-2|TRBD1|-
CASSQDTGGTGELFF
TGTGCCAGCAGCCAAGATACAGGGGGCACCGGGGAGCTGTTTTTT
>TRBJ2-3|TRBV6-2/TRBV6-3|-|-
CASSGQEGDTQYF
TGTGCCAGCAGTGGCCAAGAAGGAGATACGCAGTATTTT
>TRBJ1-2|TRBV5-1|-|-
CASSLSGQYGYTF
TGCGCCAGCAGCTTGAGTGGACAGTATGGCTACACCTTC
>TRBJ1-6|TRBV2|TRBD1|-
CASLGQGRSPLHF
TGTGCCAGCTTGGGACAGGGTCGATCACCCCTCCACTTT
>TRBJ2-7|TRBV9|-|-
CASSPRQVTSEQYF
TGTGCCAGCAGCCCCCGACAGGTGACGAGCGAGCAGTACTTC
>TRBJ2-1|TRBV7-9|TRBD2|-
CASSLSGNYNEQFF
TGTGCCAGCAGCCTAAGCGGGAACTACAATGAGCAGTTCTTC
>TRBJ2-4|TRBV6-2/TRBV6-3|-|-
CASSYAVDSIAKNIQYF
TGTGCCAGCAGTTACGCGGTTGACTCGATAGCCAAAAACATTCAGTACTTC
>TRBJ2-1|TRBV7-3|-|-
CASSAQTRGEQFF
TGTGCCAGCAGCGCCCAGACTAGAGGTGAGCAGTTCTTC
>TRBJ1-1|TRBV24-1|-|few
CATSDDRLNTEAFF
TGTGCCACCAGTGATGACAGGCTGAACACTGAAGCTTTCTTT
>TRBJ2-5|TRBV10-3|-|-
CAISEGRQAQYF
TGTGCCATCAGTGAGGGAAGACAGGCCCAGTACTTC
>TRBJ2-2|TRBV27|TRBD1|-
CASTRQGNTGELFF
TGTGCCAGCACACGACAGGGGAACACCGGGGAGCTGTTTTTT
>TRBJ2-2|TRBV20-1|TRBD2|-
CSASRGSSGRVLGELFF
TGCAGTGCTAGTAGGGGCTCGAGCGGGAGGGTTCTCGGGGAGCTGTTTTTT
>TRBJ2-5|TRBV28|-|-
CASTRGETQYF
TGTGCCAGCACGAGGGGAGAGACCCAGTACTTC
>TRBJ1-2|TRBV5-1|-|-
CASSSGSGGGWGYTF
TGCGCCAGCAGCTCCGGTAGCGGCGGTGGATGGGGCTACACCTTC
>TRBJ1-6|TRBV28|-|-
CASSQTRDVGAALHF
TGTGCCAGCAGTCAAACCCGGGACGTCGGCGCGGCCCTCCACTTT
>TRBJ1-2|TRBV4-1|TRBD1|-
CASSQGTGSYGYTF
TGCGCCAGCAGCCAAGGGACAGGGTCCTATGGCTACACCTTC
>TRBJ2-7|TRBV11-2|-|-
CASSLDGTTLTKQYF
TGTGCCAGCAGCTTAGATGGGACAACCCTTACGAAGCAGTACTTC
>TRBJ2-7|TRBV2|TRBD1|-
CASRGQRSSYEQYF
TGTGCCAGCAGGGGACAGAGGAGCTCCTACGAGCAGTACTTC
>TRBJ1-1|TRBV7-9|-|-
CASSFPAGRGTEAFF
TGTGCCAGCAGCTTCCCCGCTGGTAGGGGCACTGAAGCTTTCTTT
>TRBJ2-7|TRBV3-1/TRBV3-2|TRBD2|-
CASSQDRGLAGEQYF
TGTGCCAGCAGCCAAGATAGGGGACTAGCGGGCGAGCAGTACTTC
>TRBJ1-5|TRBV19|-|few
CASNDQPQHF
TGTGCCAGCAACGATCAGCCCCAGCATTTT
>TRBJ1-2|TRBV7-2|-|-
CASRNLSTVFYGYTF
TGTGCCAGCAGAAACCTTTCTACGGTATTCTATGGCTACACCTTC
>TRBJ2-7|TRBV14|TRBD1|-
CASSQWGQGSSYEQYF
TGTGCCAGCAGCCAGTGGGGACAGGGGAGCTCCTACGAGCAGTACTTC
>TRBJ2-6|TRBV28|TRBD1|-
CASSRGQVFGANVLTF
TGTGCCAGCAGTCGGGGACAGGTTTTTGGGGCCAACGTCCTGACTTTC
>TRBJ1-1|TRBV5-5|TRBD1|-
CASSLAFGTALNTEAFF
TGTGCCAGCAGCTTGGCGTTTGGGACAGCACTTAACACTGAAGCTTTCTTT
>TRBJ1-2|TRBV14|-|-
CASSQLIDPGGYTF
TGTGCCAGCAGCCAACTTATAGATCCCGGGGGCTACACCTTC
>TRBJ2-3|TRBV12-5|-|-
CASGPPDRFGTQYF
TGTGCTAGTGGTCCCCCTGACAGATTCGGTACGCAGTATTTT
>TRBJ1-2|TRBV2|TRBD1|-
CASSPLQGTDGYTF
TGTGCCAGCAGTCCATTACAGGGGACAGATGGCTACACCTTC
>TRBJ2-1|TRBV6-5|-|-
CASRSGGYNEQFF
TGTGCCAGCAGGTCTGGGGGGTACAATGAGCAGTTCTTC
>TRBJ2-1|TRBV11-2|-|-
CASSLAYSGDSYNEQFF
TGTGCCAGCAGCTTAGCCTATAGCGGAGACTCCTACAATGAGCAGTTCTTC
>TRBJ2-2|TRBV27|TRBD1|once
CASHSPPGQVIVIGTGELFF
TGTGCCAGCCACTCTCCTCCGGGACAGGTAATTGTCATAGGCACCGGGGAGCTGTTTTTT
>TRBJ1-1|TRBV29-1|-|-
CSVEEGFLGLLEAFF
TGCAGCGTTGAGGAGGGGTTCTTGGGGTTATTGGAAGCTTTCTTT
>TRBJ1-6|TRBV5-1|-|-
CASSLGRRVNSPLHF
TGCGCCAGCAGCTTGGGGCGCAGGGTAAATTCACCCCTCCACTTT
>TRBJ2-7|TRBV27|TRBD1|-
CASSLSRQGYEQYF
TGTGCCAGCAGTTTATCGCGACAGGGCTACGAGCAGTACTTC
>TRBJ1-5|TRBV9|-|-
CAPSGAGGAGQPQHF
TGTGCCCCCAGCGGAGCGGGGGGGGCCGGCCAGCCCCAGCATTTT
>TRBJ1-1|TRBV10-3|-|-
CATRDGLNTEAFF
TGTGCCACCAGGGACGGATTGAACACTGAAGCTTTCTTT
>TRBJ1-1|TRBV18|-|-
CASSVADFEAFF
TGTGCCAGCTCAGTTGCCGATTTTGAAGCTTTCTTT
>TRBJ2-1|TRBV4-1|TRBD2|-
CASSRSGGPNNEQFF
TGCGCCAGCAGCCGTAGCGGGGGGCCTAACAATGAGCAGTTCTTC
>TRBJ2-5|TRBV18|-|-
CASSGDGPQETQYF
TGTGCCAGCTCAGGGGACGGCCCCCAAGAGACCCAGTACTTC
>TRBJ1-5|TRBV2|-|-
CASSELTNQPQHF
TGTGCCAGCAGTGAACTTACCAATCAGCCCCAGCATTTT
>TRBJ2-2|TRBV6-2/TRBV6-3|-|-
CASSYRPLNTGELFF
TGTGCCAGCAGTTACCGCCCTCTTAACACCGGGGAGCTGTTTTTT
>TRBJ1-3|TRBV25-1|-|-
CASSEFAGNSGNTIYF
TGTGCCAGCAGTGAATTTGCTGGAAACTCTGGAAACACCATATATTTT
>TRBJ2-5|TRBV27|-|once
CASSKTGRGEETQYF
TGTGCCAGCAGTAAAACAGGGAGGGGGGAAGAGACCCAGTACTTC
>TRBJ1-2|TRBV18|-|-
CASSPGQDLYGYTF
TGTGCCAGCTCACCGGGGCAGGACCTCTATGGCTACACCTTC
>TRBJ1-2|TRBV6-5|-|-
CASSYLRGNYGYTF
TGTGCCAGCAGTTACTTGCGGGGCAACTATGGCTACACCTTC
>TRBJ1-2|TRBV3-1/TRBV3-2|-|-
CASSGPGVNYGYTF
TGTGCCAGCAGCGGACCGGGAGTTAACTATGGCTACACCTTC
>TRBJ2-7|TRBV18|-|-
CASSPIGESSYEQYF
TGTGCCAGCTCACCAATCGGCGAGAGCTCCTACGAGCAGTACTTC